A single sample gave rise to the 5 T cell receptor beta chains below, sequenced in a study of neurological immune-mediated disorders. TCRdb redid the calling of the 5' RACE reads with MiXCR, one entry per CDR3 protein. The sample includes about 81,000 distinct CDR3 sequences, 4.3% of them seen just once. Time point here: longitudinal time-point 3. Input material: PBMCs. All receptors derive from a woman aged 60-75 years with multiple sclerosis.

This clonotype was seen ten or more times. For the CDR3, the DNA is TGTGCCAGCAGCCGCATGAGCTACAATGAGCAGTTCTTC. It translates to CASSRMSYNEQFF. This chain links TRBV27 with TRBJ2-1; D not resolved. The CDR3 totals 13 residues. Germline V gives CDR1 MNHEY, CDR2 SMNVEV (reference sequence). V lost 6 bases to trimming and J lost 3 bases, with 9 bases between them.

This clonotype came up many times. The gene calls are TRBV28 and TRBJ2-2, with 12 positions matching TRBD2. The V and J ends lost 6 bases and 0 bases, in that order; junction bases with no gene match: 2. Germline V gene lookup returns CDR1 MDHEN and CDR2 SYDVKM. This CDR3 spans 16 amino acids. CDR3 sequence reads: CASRLAGGPNTGELFF. Written as DNA, the CDR3 is TGTGCCAGCAGACTAGCGGGGGGTCCGAACACCGGGGAGCTGTTTTTT.

This clonotype was detected many times. J is TRBJ2-3 and V is TRBV18, with TRBD2 identical over 7 bases. The CDR3 covers 15 residues. V trimming: 5 bases; J trimming: 5 bases; junction bases outside the gene matches: 10. CDR1 and CDR2 (germline): KGHSH, LQKENI. The chain's CDR3 is CASSIRVAGEDTQYF. In DNA, the CDR3 is TGTGCCAGCTCAATCCGGGTCGCGGGGGAAGATACGCAGTATTTT.

In this sample, this clonotype turned up many times. This chain links TRBV29-1 with TRBJ1-2, with TRBD1 as a possible D gene (6 bases). Per germline, CDR1 SQVTM and CDR2 ANQGSEA. V was shortened by 4 bases and J by 7 bases, with 13 bases between the two germline ends. The CDR3 runs to 12 residues. This chain's CDR3 is CSVVAGALGYTF. CDR3 DNA sequence: TGCAGCGTTGTTGCAGGGGCTCTTGGCTACACCTTC.

This clonotype has at least ten counts. The chain carries TRBV5-1 and TRBJ2-1; no clear D. Trimming pared 1 base from V and 3 bases from J, leaving 5 bases between. The CDR3 has 13 amino acids. CDR1 and CDR2 from the germline V gene are SGHRS and YFSETQ. The CDR3 here is CASSLSVYNEQFF. For the CDR3, the DNA is TGCGCCAGCAGCTTGAGCGTCTACAATGAGCAGTTCTTC.